This TCR beta chain was recovered during a study of blood T cells in healthy people across ages. Looking at the study overall: Per every two T cells, about one barcoded beta molecule was captured by template switching. Whole-study findings and limits: Strongly correlated with naive T cell percentage was TCR beta diversity.

Regarding this clonotype: The antigen is unknown.

Primed by a sample-barcoded 5' primer and a J-beta primer mix, a second PCR proceeded for roughly 6 to 12 cycles. Each cDNA molecule carried a tag from a template-switch adaptor that contained 12 random nucleotides. Each CDR3 protein gets one entry after TCRdb re-called the 5' RACE reads with MiXCR. The sample lists 800,000 to 900,000 distinct CDR3 sequences, around 68% occurring once. From germline, CDR1 is SGHTA and CDR2 FQGNSA. The J segment lost 2 bases and the V segment lost 5 bases, leaving 8 bases of the junction unmatched. This CDR3 has 15 amino acids. Researchers isolated at least 7 million PBMCs per sample.

The receptor's source is a man under 40 in good health. The material sequenced was blood. The chain carries TRBV7-2 and TRBJ2-5, with 7 nucleotides matching TRBD2. DNA of the CDR3: TGTGCCAGCAGCAACCAAGCGGGGCCACAAGAGACCCAGTACTTC. Translation: CASSNQAGPQETQYF.